Listed below are T cell receptor beta chains from one sample, sequenced in a study of blood T cell repertoires in COVID-19. Produced via immunoSEQ multiplex PCR; TCRdb's table is partial and in-frame only. The sample contains 140,000 to 150,000 clones, just under 85% of which appear only once. Source material: PBMCs or T cells enriched from blood (not recorded which). The receptors originated from a woman aged 45 to 65 with acute COVID-19. Each CDR3 is given with its conserved first and last residue. The D gene is left open where the match is weak. A row's size may be missing; if present it is once, few, many or a size class.

clone_size	v_call	d_call	j_call	cdr3_nt	cdr3_aa
-	TRBV9	-	TRBJ2-7	TGTGCCAGCAGCGACGGGAGCTACGAGCAGTACTTC	CASSDGSYEQYF
-	TRBV2	TRBD1	TRBJ1-5	TGTGCCAGCAGTGCCTGGACAGGGGGTATGCAGCCCCAGCATTTT	CASSAWTGGMQPQHF
-	TRBV28	TRBD1	TRBJ1-6	TGTGCCAGCAGACGACAGGGGGATAATTCACCCCTCCACTTT	CASRRQGDNSPLHF
-	TRBV6-5	-	TRBJ2-7	TGTGCCAGCAGTTACTCGATCGTTAGCGGCTACGAGCAGTACTTC	CASSYSIVSGYEQYF
few	TRBV5-8	TRBD1	TRBJ2-7	TGTGCCAGCAGCTTCCTCGGACAGGGGATCGACGAGCAGTACTTC	CASSFLGQGIDEQYF
-	TRBV18	-	TRBJ1-1	TGTGCCAGCTCCCCCACCACAGAAAGGGGCACTGAAGCTTTCTTT	CASSPTTERGTEAFF
-	TRBV5-4	TRBD1	TRBJ1-2	TGTGCCAGCAGTAGCCGGGACAGGGAATCGGGAGGGACCTTC	CASSSRDRESGGTF
once	TRBV2	TRBD1	TRBJ2-5	TGTGCCAGCCTGAGGATGGGACAGGGGTGGGAGACCCAGTACTTC	CASLRMGQGWETQYF
-	TRBV7-3	-	TRBJ2-2	TGTGCCAGCAGCTTATTTAGCTCTGGCACCGGGGAGCTGTTTTTT	CASSLFSSGTGELFF
-	TRBV30	TRBD1	TRBJ1-2	TGTGCCTGGGGACGGGACAGACCTTATGGCTACACCTTC	CAWGRDRPYGYTF
-	TRBV29-1	TRBD2	TRBJ2-3	TGCAGCGTTGAAACTTCGGGGGGTAGGTCAGATACGCAGTATTTT	CSVETSGGRSDTQYF
-	TRBV7-9	-	TRBJ2-3	TGTGCCAGGGCCAGAATAGCACCGAGCACAGATACGCAGTATTTT	CARARIAPSTDTQYF
few	TRBV5-1	-	TRBJ1-3	TGCGCCAGCAGCTTCAGGGGAAGCTCTGGAAACACCATATATTTT	CASSFRGSSGNTIYF
-	TRBV5-1	TRBD1	TRBJ1-5	TGCGCCAGCAGCACAATGCCGGGACAGGGCAATCAGCCCCAGCATTTT	CASSTMPGQGNQPQHF
-	TRBV7-9	TRBD2	TRBJ2-5	TGTGCCAGCAGCCAAGACTCCCGGGAGGGGGAGACCCAGTACTTC	CASSQDSREGETQYF
-	TRBV18	-	TRBJ2-1	TGTGCCAGCACGGGGAACGGGGACAATGAGCAGTTCTTC	CASTGNGDNEQFF
-	TRBV21-1	-	TRBJ1-5	TGTGCCAGCAGCAAAGGTACTAGACAGGGGTATAATCAGCCCCAGCATTTT	CASSKGTRQGYNQPQHF
-	TRBV27	TRBD1	TRBJ1-5	TGTGCCAGCAGTTTGAGGTCAGGGGGCCGTCAGCCCCAGCATTTT	CASSLRSGGRQPQHF
few	TRBV7-9	-	TRBJ1-1	TGTGCCAGCAGCTGGAGAACCGGAGGGAACACTGAAGCTTTCTTT	CASSWRTGGNTEAFF
-	TRBV5-1	TRBD1	TRBJ2-3	TGCGCCAGCAGCTCCGGGACAGTCACAGATACGCAGTATTTT	CASSSGTVTDTQYF
-	TRBV7-9	-	TRBJ2-3	TGTGCCAGCAGCCGGACAGCTAGCACAGATACGCAGTATTTT	CASSRTASTDTQYF
-	TRBV7-8	-	TRBJ1-1	TGTGCCAGCAGCTTGTCCAGATTGACTGAAGCTTTCTTT	CASSLSRLTEAFF
-	TRBV11-2	-	TRBJ2-7	TGTGCCAGCAGCTTTGGCGGGACCCTCTACGAGCAGTACTTC	CASSFGGTLYEQYF
-	TRBV11-2	-	TRBJ2-1	TGTGCCAGCAGGTATTACAATGAGCAGTTCTTC	CASRYYNEQFF
-	TRBV7-2	-	TRBJ1-3	TGTGCCAGCAGCTTAGCGACAGGCCTCTCTGGAAACACCATATATTTT	CASSLATGLSGNTIYF
-	TRBV27	-	TRBJ1-6	TGTGCCAGCAGTTCCCCCCCAGGGGTCGGGTCACCCCTCCACTTT	CASSSPPGVGSPLHF
-	TRBV28	-	TRBJ1-5	TGTGCCAGCAGTTTACGCAGGGTGGGCCAGCCCCAGCATTTT	CASSLRRVGQPQHF
-	TRBV19	-	TRBJ2-6	TGTGCCAGTAGTATCATGGCTGGTGGGGCCAACGTCCTGACTTTC	CASSIMAGGANVLTF
-	TRBV29-1	-	TRBJ2-1	TGCAGCGAAGGCCCGGGTAATGAGCAGTTCTTC	CSEGPGNEQFF
-	TRBV7-2	TRBD2	TRBJ2-2	TGTGCCAGCAGCTTAGCGGCCGGGGGGGGGCTGTTTTTT	CASSLAAGGGLFF
-	TRBV9	TRBD1	TRBJ2-7	TGTGCCAGCAGCGCCAGCGGACAGGGTGCCTACGAGCAGTACTTC	CASSASGQGAYEQYF
-	TRBV7-2	-	TRBJ2-1	TGTGCCAGCAGCACCGGGGCGGGGCTGGATGAGCAGTTCTTC	CASSTGAGLDEQFF
-	TRBV6-5	TRBD1	TRBJ1-1	TGTGCCAGCAGAAGACAGGGTGACACTGAAGCTTTCTTT	CASRRQGDTEAFF
-	TRBV4-3	-	TRBJ2-5	TGCGCCAGCAGCCAAGCGGGAGTGTCAGAGACCCAGTACTTC	CASSQAGVSETQYF
-	TRBV4-3	-	TRBJ1-1	TGCGCCAGCAGCCAAGACGAAGGGGTGAACACTGAAGCTTTCTTT	CASSQDEGVNTEAFF
-	TRBV19	TRBD2	TRBJ2-7	TGTGCCAGTACCTCCTATACTAGCGGGACCTACGAGCAGTACTTC	CASTSYTSGTYEQYF
few	TRBV11-1	-	TRBJ1-2	TGTGCCAGCAGCACAGGACAGAACAACTATGGCTACACCTTC	CASSTGQNNYGYTF
-	TRBV20-1	TRBD1	TRBJ2-7	TGCAGTGCTAGTCCAGGACAGGGGGCCGCCTACGAGCAGTACTTC	CSASPGQGAAYEQYF
-	TRBV7-2	-	TRBJ2-1	TGTGCCAGCAGCTTAGAGTCCAGTTATGAGCAGTTCTTC	CASSLESSYEQFF
-	TRBV6-4	-	TRBJ2-2	TGTGCCAGCAGCGTAAGGAGGACAGCGAACACCGGGGAGCTGTTTTTT	CASSVRRTANTGELFF
-	TRBV19	-	TRBJ2-1	TGTGCCAGTAGTATTTCATCTGCAGCGGTCCTGCGGGGCAATGAGCAGTTCTTC	CASSISSAAVLRGNEQFF
-	TRBV11-3	-	TRBJ1-2	TGTGCCAGCAGCTTAGGGACAACTAACTATGGCTACACCTTC	CASSLGTTNYGYTF
-	TRBV2	-	TRBJ2-2	TGTGCCAGCAGTGATCAGTTTGCGGCCGGGGAGCTGTTTTTT	CASSDQFAAGELFF
once	TRBV5-1	-	TRBJ1-2	TGCGCCAGCAGCTTGGCCTCAGCGTCCTATGGCTACACCTTC	CASSLASASYGYTF
few	TRBV20-1	-	TRBJ1-5	TGCAGTGCTAGTAAATCCCGGGGAGGCAATCAGCCCCAGCATTTT	CSASKSRGGNQPQHF
-	TRBV7-9	TRBD1	TRBJ1-4	TGTGCCAGCAGCAGTACAGGGGGAGTACGAGAAAAACTGTTTTTT	CASSSTGGVREKLFF
-	TRBV27	TRBD1	TRBJ1-1	TGTGCCAGCAGAGGGGGGACAGGGCTAAAGAACACTGAAGCTTTCTTT	CASRGGTGLKNTEAFF
few	TRBV7-2	-	TRBJ1-2	TGTGCCAGCAGCCGGCCGGGGGGAAACTATGGCTACACCTTC	CASSRPGGNYGYTF
-	TRBV18	-	TRBJ2-3	TGTGCCAGCTCAGACTACACAGATACGCAGTATTTT	CASSDYTDTQYF
-	TRBV4-2	-	TRBJ1-2	TGTGCCAGCAGCCCTATCGACAGACAGAACTATGGCTACACCTTC	CASSPIDRQNYGYTF
-	TRBV25-1	TRBD2	TRBJ2-1	TGTGCCAGCAGTTCAACCACCGGGACTAGCGGGACCGGTGAGCAGTTCTTC	CASSSTTGTSGTGEQFF
-	TRBV7-8	TRBD1	TRBJ2-1	TGTGCCAGCAGCTTGAGGACAGGGGAGACCAATGAGCAGTTCTTC	CASSLRTGETNEQFF
-	TRBV29-1	-	TRBJ2-1	TGCAGCGTTGAAGTAACGGGATACTACAATGAGCAGTTCTTC	CSVEVTGYYNEQFF
-	TRBV6-1	-	TRBJ1-5	TGTGCCAGCAGTGAGGAGGTGGGGACACTGAGCAATCAGCCCCAGCATTTT	CASSEEVGTLSNQPQHF
-	TRBV6-2/TRBV6-3	TRBD2	TRBJ2-1	TGTGCCAGCAGTTACCACGTTACTAGCGACAATGAGCAGTTCTTC	CASSYHVTSDNEQFF
-	TRBV7-2	TRBD2	TRBJ2-7	TGTGCCAGCAGCTTAGTCGCTAGCGGGAGTCCCACTCTAACCTACGAGCAGTACTTC	CASSLVASGSPTLTYEQYF